The 14 T cell receptor beta chains below come from one sample, sequenced in a study of beta chain features in type 1 diabetes. What was sequenced were expressed TCRB transcripts, since all of the isolated RNA had been reverse transcribed. Repertoires were generated with immunoSEQ multiplex PCR, while TCRdb's copy carries only in-frame clones and drops some. Of 200,000 to 250,000 clones listed, over 8.5% were seen once; the top ten hold 0.034%. The sequenced sample was naive CD4+ T cells from blood. The origin of the receptors is a young woman in good health.

This clone has a handful of counts. V is TRBV2 and J is TRBJ2-2, with 8 bases identical to TRBD2. Germline CDR1 SNHLY, CDR2 FYNNEI. The CDR3 is 15 amino acids. J was trimmed by 4 bases and V by 6 bases; bases with no gene match: 7. The CDR3 DNA reads TGTGCCAGCAGGGAAAGAACTAGCGGCACCGGGGAGCTGTTTTTT. Its translation is CASRERTSGTGELFF.

This clone was seen more than once but under ten times. The V call is TRBV5-1, the J call TRBJ2-2; 7 bases match TRBD1. Germline assignment: CDR1 SGHRS and CDR2 YFSETQ. Losses at the gene ends were 2 bases for V and 5 bases for J; bases not matched to a gene: 9. The CDR3 has 16 amino acids. CDR3 in amino acids: CASSFRRQGSTGELFF. The DNA for the CDR3 is TGCGCCAGCAGCTTCCGGAGACAGGGTAGTACCGGGGAGCTGTTTTTT.

This clone was detected a few times. The chain couples TRBV7-8 to TRBJ2-7, with a tentative D call TRBD1 (6 bases). Germline lookup yields CDR1 SGHVS and CDR2 FQNEAQ. The CDR3 has 17 amino acids. The V end lost 5 bases, the J end lost 4 bases, and 24 bases lay between the germline ends. Here the CDR3 reads CASSPPPWGSGAYEQYF. The CDR3 coding sequence is TGTGCCAGCAGCCCTCCCCCCTGGGGGTCAGGGGCGTACGAGCAGTACTTC.

The gene calls are TRBV5-1 and TRBJ2-2; TRBD2 matches 7 bases. The germline CDR1 and CDR2 sequences are SGHRS and YFSETQ. The CDR3 length is 15 residues. Germline trimming cut 2 bases from V and 4 bases from J; bases unmatched to any gene: 5. CDR3 loop: CASSLSLASTGELFF. For the CDR3, the DNA is TGCGCCAGCAGCTTATCACTAGCGAGCACCGGGGAGCTGTTTTTT.

J is TRBJ2-2 and V is TRBV7-7, with D possibly being TRBD1 (5 bases). V lost 1 base, J lost 0 bases, and 6 bases lay in between. Germline lookup yields CDR1 SSHAT and CDR2 FNYEAQ (reference sequence). CDR3 size: 15 residues. As DNA, the CDR3 is TGTGCCAGCAGCTTAGGGACAACGAACACCGGGGAGCTGTTTTTT. Its protein product is CASSLGTTNTGELFF.

This clone was recorded many times. This chain joins TRBV28 and TRBJ1-1, with D unresolved. Germline assignment: CDR1 MDHEN and CDR2 SYDVKM. V was pared by 4 bases and J by 2 bases, with 2 bases between. The CDR3 sequence is 11 residues long. The CDR3 DNA sequence: TGTGCCAGCAGTTCAAACACTGAAGCTTTCTTT. As protein: CASSSNTEAFF. Variable domain in full (rest from reference TRBV28 and TRBJ1-1): DVKVTQSSRYLVKRTGEKVFLECVQDMDHENMFWYRQDPGLGLRLIYFSYDVKMKEKGDIPEGYSVSREKKERFSLILESASTNQTSMYLCASSSNTEAFFGQGTRLTVV.

The rearrangement uses TRBV27 and TRBJ2-1; TRBD2 aligns across 15 bases. V trimming: 2 bases; J trimming: 0 bases; junction bases outside the gene matches: 2. Germline CDR1 reads MNHEY; CDR2 reads SMNVEV (reference sequence). The length of the CDR3 is 18 residues. The DNA for the CDR3 is TGTGCCAGCAGTTTAGGGACTAGCGGGAGGAGCTCCTACAATGAGCAGTTCTTC. Translated, it gives CASSLGTSGRSSYNEQFF.

This clone was found a few times. The rearrangement uses TRBV7-2 and TRBJ2-7, with TRBD1 matching over 7 bases. The CDR3 is 14 residues long. Germline CDR1 SGHTA, CDR2 FQGNSA. The V gene end was trimmed by 6 bases and the J gene end by 0 bases; junction bases not matched to a gene: 5. DNA for the CDR3: TGTGCCAGCAGAGGACAGGCCTACTCCTACGAGCAGTACTTC. This sequence encodes CASRGQAYSYEQYF.

This clone was detected a few times. The genes are TRBV28 and TRBJ2-5; 7 nucleotides align to TRBD2. Germline V CDR1 and CDR2: MDHEN, SYDVKM. CDR3 size: 14 residues. Trimming cost V 3 bases and J 1 base; bases outside gene matches: 2. The CDR3 here is CASSFGGGQETQYF. CDR3 coding DNA: TGTGCCAGCAGTTTTGGGGGGGGCCAAGAGACCCAGTACTTC.

This clone was seen a few times. The rearrangement joins TRBV30 to TRBJ2-1; 9 nucleotides match TRBD1. The trim removed 0 bases at V and 8 bases at J, leaving 8 bases unmatched. The CDR3 totals 15 residues. Germline V gene lookup returns CDR1 GTSNPN and CDR2 SVGIG (reference sequence). The CDR3 spells CAWSVLGTGRDEQFF. CDR3 in DNA: TGTGCCTGGAGTGTACTAGGGACAGGGAGGGATGAGCAGTTCTTC. Based on the CDR3 plus reference TRBV30 and TRBJ2-1, the full variable domain is SQTIHQWPATLVQPVGSPLSLECTVEGTSNPNLYWYRQAAGRGLQLLFYSVGIGQISSEVPQNLSASRPQDRQFILSSKKLLLSDSGFYLCAWSVLGTGRDEQFFGPGTRLTVL.

V usage is TRBV6-6 and J usage is TRBJ2-3; 10 positions agree with TRBD1. Germline CDR1 and CDR2: MNHNY and SVGAGI (reference sequence). The length of the CDR3 is 16 residues. After removal of 4 bases from V and 1 base from J, the junction contained 5 bases not matched to a gene. The CDR3 here is CASSSGGTGGTDTQYF. CDR3 DNA: TGTGCCAGCAGTTCGGGCGGGACAGGGGGCACAGATACGCAGTATTTT.

This clone turned up a few times. The chain is built from TRBV5-1 and TRBJ1-1; TRBD1 aligns across 8 bases. The trim removed 3 bases at V and 4 bases at J, leaving 2 bases unmatched. The CDR3 covers 13 residues. Germline V gene sequence: CDR1 SGHRS, CDR2 YFSETQ. CDR3 amino acids: CASSYGQGTEAFF. CDR3 sequence (DNA): TGCGCCAGCAGCTACGGACAGGGCACTGAAGCTTTCTTT.

V and J are TRBV19 and TRBJ2-1, with 7 bases matching TRBD2. The CDR3 totals 17 residues. The germline V gene has CDR1 LNHDA and CDR2 SQIVND (reference sequence). The trim removed 2 bases at V and 4 bases at J, leaving 11 bases unmatched. The CDR3 bases are TGTGCCAGTAGTATATTAACTAGCGATCCCCTATACAATGAGCAGTTCTTC. It specifies CASSILTSDPLYNEQFF.

This clone was seen only a few times. The chain couples TRBV30 to TRBJ1-2; maybe TRBD1 (6 bases). V shed 4 bases and J shed 2 bases, with 17 bases lying between them. Germline values: CDR1 GTSNPN, CDR2 SVGIG (reference sequence). This CDR3 comprises 15 residues. This CDR3 reads CAWKRTELINYGYTF. CDR3 bases: TGTGCCTGGAAGCGGACAGAGCTAATCAACTATGGCTACACCTTC.